The text below deals with one T cell receptor (beta chain). Its antigen is currently unknown. These data belong to a study of T cell repertoires in cytomegalovirus infection. Study details: Newly reported HLA-C-restricted and thoroughly characterized HLA-B-restricted CMV epitopes were employed. Public TCR beta signatures provided an indication of both CMV infection and a matching HLA type.

The study's findings and limits: Dominating the ex vivo response were HLA-C-restricted CMV-specific TCR beta clonotypes. Public TCR beta family frequency separated CMV-and-HLA carriers, including in an independent cohort.

This CDR3 has 17 residues. Trimming at V came to 0 bases and at J to 10 bases, leaving 12 bases not matched to a gene. In germline, CDR1 is LGHNA, CDR2 YNFKEQ. TCRdb passed the reads through MiXCR, listing each CDR3 protein once. There are approximately 1,000,000 distinct CDR3 sequences in the sample; 30% to 40% occur only once, and roughly 13% lies in the top ten. This TCR was sampled from a human donor in good health (CMV status not recorded). Some clones in this sample may be carry-over from other donors' samples. The source was cultured CD8+ T cells from PBMCs, collected from culture after CMV antigen stimulation. V is TRBV4-2 and J is TRBJ1-6; 7 bases match TRBD1. The CDR3 nucleotides read TGTGCCAGCAGCCAAGAGGGGCCCACAGGGGTAGAATCACCCCTCCACTTT. It codes for CASSQEGPTGVESPLHF.